This paragraph reports one TCR beta chain. The antigen remains unidentified. Unique molecular identifiers were affixed to discrete cDNA molecules within the library. TCRdb processed the RACE reads anew with MiXCR; each CDR3 protein has one entry. This table has around 350,000 distinct CDR3 sequences, 4.5% to 5.5% appearing once. Time point specified: pre-sensitization, week 0. Treatment denoted: therapeutic diphenylcyclopropenone sensitization with weekly scalp DPC. The data were taken from a study of human T cells and chemical hapten exposure. On the study more broadly: After 6 days, upper back 0.01% DPC patch tests were scored. General study points: TCRs exceeding 1 in 1000 frequency stayed unchanged with DPC sensitization.

Germline assignment: CDR1 DFQATT and CDR2 SNEGSKA (reference sequence). V was shortened by 5 bases and J by 8 bases, with 19 bases between the two germline ends. The CDR3 loop spans 14 amino acids. Specimen: whole blood, collected in connection with sensitization to the hapten diphenylcyclopropenone (DPC). The chain uses TRBV20-1 and TRBJ1-5; D is possibly TRBD1 (6 bases). The TCR comes from a woman aged 18-30 years with alopecia areata. Some clones in this sample may be carry-over from other donors' samples. This chain's CDR3 is CSALDHRASEPQHF. CDR3 nucleotide sequence: TGCAGTGCTTTAGATCACAGGGCCTCGGAGCCCCAGCATTTT.